The next 24 T cell receptor beta chains were all read from a single sample in a study of blood T cell repertoires in COVID-19 (dated by TCRdb to 2020 to 2021). Libraries came from the immunoSEQ multiplex PCR assay. TCRdb took this table from immuneACCESS and kept in-frame rearrangements with V and J called. Such tables lack part of the clones; where checked against another copy, unresolved V genes explain under half of the gap, and the rest is unexplained. Here the sample has roughly 350,000 clones; approximately 87% occur a single time. The top ten clonotypes cover roughly 4% of the sample. The sample consisted of peripheral blood. All receptors derive from a woman in her fifties or sixties with active or convalescent COVID-19.

The chain is built from TRBV7-2 and TRBJ2-3, with 13 bases aligning to TRBD2. The V segment lost 3 bases and the J segment 4 bases; nucleotides outside the gene matches: 4. The length of the CDR3 is 16 residues. CDR1 and CDR2 from the germline V gene are SGHTA and FQGNSA. As DNA, the CDR3 is TGTGCCAGCAGCTTTCGGACTAGCGGGAGAGCAGATACGCAGTATTTT. It specifies CASSFRTSGRADTQYF.

This chain joins TRBV15 and TRBJ1-5; 11 positions match TRBD1. Germline loops: CDR1 LNHNV, CDR2 YYDKDF (reference sequence). The CDR3 runs 14 residues. V shed 7 bases and J 6 bases; nucleotides not matched to a gene: 5. CDR3 loop: CATTGTGGIQPQHF. The CDR3, as DNA: TGTGCCACCACCGGGACAGGGGGTATTCAGCCCCAGCATTTT.

V is TRBV11-2 and J is TRBJ2-3, with 9 bases fitting TRBD1. CDR3 size: 16 residues. The junction had 4 bases not matched to a gene; V was cut back by 3 bases and J by 0 bases. In germline, CDR1 is SGHAT, CDR2 FQNNGV. CDR3: CASSLNRGRSTDTQYF. Here the CDR3 DNA reads TGTGCCAGCAGCTTGAACAGGGGGCGAAGCACAGATACGCAGTATTTT.

The chain has TRBV14 and TRBJ2-7; no clear D gene. The CDR3 has 13 amino acids. Germline V gene lookup returns CDR1 SGHDN and CDR2 FVKESK. Trimming pared 1 base from V and 4 bases from J, leaving 8 bases between. CDR3 in amino acids: CASSQVTVYEQYF. The CDR3 DNA is TGTGCCAGCAGCCAAGTTACAGTGTACGAGCAGTACTTC.

V is TRBV11-3 and J is TRBJ1-5; D gene ambiguous. Trimming removed 0 bases at V and 0 bases at J, with 9 bases between. The CDR3 extends over 16 amino acids. Germline V gives CDR1 SGHNT, CDR2 YENEEA. CDR3 DNA sequence: TGTGCCAGCAGCTTAGATGGCCTTTTTAGCAATCAGCCCCAGCATTTT. Its protein product is CASSLDGLFSNQPQHF.

The rearrangement links TRBV4-3 to TRBJ2-3; 12 nucleotides align to TRBD2. This CDR3 spans 22 amino acids. V lost 4 bases to trimming and J lost 6 bases; unmatched junction nucleotides: 26. CDR1 and CDR2 from the germline V gene are LGHNA and YSLEER. CDR3 bases: TGCGCCAGCAGCCCGGTGGGCCCCGGGACTAGCGGGTCAACACGATCAGGGGATACGCAGTATTTT. Its protein is CASSPVGPGTSGSTRSGDTQYF.

V and J are TRBV30 and TRBJ1-5, with 7 bases matching TRBD1. CDR1 GTSNPN and CDR2 SVGIG come from the germline V gene (reference sequence). V dropped 3 bases and J dropped 3; count of bases not matched to a gene: 2. There are 13 residues in the CDR3. For the CDR3, the DNA is TGTGCCTGGAGCACAGGGGACAATCAGCCCCAGCATTTT. It is translated as CAWSTGDNQPQHF.

The chain couples TRBV3-1 (or the pseudogene TRBV3-2) to TRBJ2-7, with D possibly matching TRBD1 (6 bases). The V gene's germline CDR1 is LGHDT and CDR2 YNNKEL (reference sequence). The CDR3 is 14 residues long. The ends were cut back, 7 bases at V and 0 bases at J, with 13 bases in the middle. CDR3 nucleotides: TGTGCCAGCACCTCCGGACAGCCCTCCTACGAGCAGTACTTC. The encoded protein is CASTSGQPSYEQYF.

About this clone itself: The sample carries other DNA sequences with the same CDR3. This sequence joins TRBV30 and TRBJ1-2; D is perhaps TRBD1 (6 bases). The V and J ends lost 0 bases and 0 bases respectively, with 8 bases between them. The CDR3 is 14 residues long. Germline CDR1 and CDR2: GTSNPN and SVGIG (reference sequence). CDR3 sequence reads: CAWSVGGSNYGYTF. In DNA, the CDR3 is TGTGCCTGGAGTGTAGGGGGATCTAACTATGGCTACACCTTC.

The J gene is TRBJ1-6, the V gene TRBV28; D is undetermined. From germline, CDR1 is MDHEN and CDR2 SYDVKM. V was cut by 6 bases and J by 6 bases, with 24 bases left in between. This CDR3 has 18 residues. In DNA, the CDR3 is TGTGCCAGCAGGACTCCGACCGATTCGACCCTATTTAATTCACCCCTCCACTTT. As protein: CASRTPTDSTLFNSPLHF.

This rearrangement joins TRBV2 to TRBJ1-2; the match to TRBD1 covers 9 bases. CDR1 and CDR2 from the germline V gene are SNHLY and FYNNEI. The CDR3 loop spans 14 amino acids. The V and J ends lost 8 bases and 0 bases, in that order; junction bases with no gene match: 4. CDR3 coding DNA: TGTGCCAGCTCGGGACAGGGTTCTAACTATGGCTACACCTTC. Its translation is CASSGQGSNYGYTF.

The chain joins TRBV27 to TRBJ1-6; the D is unclear. This CDR3 contains 15 residues. Trimming shortened V by 4 bases and J by 7 bases, and 14 bases separated the two germline ends. Germline CDR1 reads MNHEY; CDR2 reads SMNVEV (reference sequence). CDR3 loop: CASSWEGLGNSPLHF. The DNA for the CDR3 is TGTGCCAGCAGTTGGGAGGGCTTGGGGAATTCACCCCTCCACTTT.

The CDR3 region is CASSLPGQVIYGYTF. The CDR3 region has the DNA TGTGCCAGCAGTCTTCCGGGACAAGTCATCTATGGCTACACCTTC. The chain joins TRBV28 to TRBJ1-2; D perhaps matches TRBD1 (6 bases). CDR1 and CDR2 (germline): MDHEN, SYDVKM. The CDR3 consists of 15 residues. Trimming pared 5 bases from V and 4 bases from J, leaving 17 bases between.

The CDR3 nucleotides are TGTGCCAGCAGCCCTCACAGTACTGAAGCTTTCTTT. It translates to CASSPHSTEAFF. This chain links TRBV7-9 with TRBJ1-1; D gene ambiguous. V lost 5 bases to trimming and J lost 5 bases, with 9 bases between them. Germline lookup yields CDR1 SEHNR and CDR2 FQNEAQ (reference sequence). The CDR3 runs to 12 residues.

This clone has a single count. The V call is TRBV6-4, the J call TRBJ1-1; D is undetermined. The CDR3 consists of 14 residues. CDR1 and CDR2 (germline): MRHNA, SNTAGT. Trimming pared 2 bases from V and 5 bases from J, leaving 12 bases between. CDR3 in DNA: TGTGCCAGCAGTGACCTTACGGGCGGGACTGAAGCTTTCTTT. Its translation: CASSDLTGGTEAFF.

The CDR3 loop reads CASRDRGDYGYTF. CDR3 DNA: TGTGCCAGTAGGGACAGGGGAGACTATGGCTACACCTTC. The rearrangement links TRBV19 to TRBJ1-2, with 9 positions matching TRBD1. Germline V gene lookup returns CDR1 LNHDA and CDR2 SQIVND (reference sequence). With V trimmed by 6 bases and J by 3 bases, 2 bases remained unmatched. The CDR3 contains 13 residues.

The CDR3 DNA is TGCGCCAGCAGCCAAGAAGTAAAAGGCGGCTACGAGCAGTACTTC. Translated: CASSQEVKGGYEQYF. The gene calls are TRBV4-3 and TRBJ2-7; no reliable D call. This CDR3 comprises 15 residues. V was trimmed by 0 bases and J by 3 bases, leaving 12 bases between them. CDR1 is LGHNA, CDR2 YSLEER, per germline.

The chain carries TRBV12-3 or TRBV12-4 and TRBJ2-5; D not resolved. V lost 6 bases to trimming and J lost 4 bases, with 12 bases between them. The CDR3 contains 13 residues. CDR3 protein: CASSAPEIETQYF. For the CDR3, the DNA is TGTGCCAGCAGCGCCCCCGAGATAGAGACCCAGTACTTC.

This rearrangement joins TRBV6-5 to TRBJ1-2; D unresolved. This CDR3 region has 12 residues. Germline lookup yields CDR1 MNHEY and CDR2 SVGAGI. V was shortened by 11 bases and J by 5 bases, with 15 bases between the two germline ends. The CDR3 DNA reads as TGTGCCGGCCAGGAGGGAAATTATGGCTACACCTTC. Its protein is CAGQEGNYGYTF.

The rearrangement joins TRBV4-2 to TRBJ2-7, with D maybe TRBD1 (5 bases). Germline CDR1 LGHNA, CDR2 YNFKEQ. This CDR3 has 13 amino acids. Trimming shortened V by 0 bases and J by 7 bases, and 10 bases separated the two germline ends. CDR3 amino acids: CASSQDRGEEQYF. CDR3 coding DNA: TGTGCCAGCAGCCAAGATAGGGGTGAGGAGCAGTACTTC.

The V gene is TRBV5-1, the J gene TRBJ2-3; D remains unclear. The V end was cut by 0 bases, the J end by 2 bases, with 4 bases between. The germline CDR1 and CDR2 sequences are SGHRS and YFSETQ. The CDR3 has 13 amino acids. The CDR3 sequence is CASSLGPTDTQYF. In DNA, the CDR3 is TGCGCCAGCAGCTTGGGGCCCACAGATACGCAGTATTTT.

The V and J genes are TRBV3-1 (or the pseudogene TRBV3-2) and TRBJ1-1; TRBD1 agrees at 7 bases. CDR1 LGHDT and CDR2 YNNKEL come from the germline V gene (reference sequence). The length of the CDR3 is 17 residues. The V and J ends lost 3 bases and 4 bases, in that order; junction bases with no gene match: 14. The CDR3 reads CASSHLSRQGPGTEAFF. The DNA for the CDR3 is TGTGCCAGCAGCCACCTCTCCAGACAGGGACCGGGCACTGAAGCTTTCTTT.

The chain links TRBV20-1 to TRBJ1-2; D may be TRBD1 (6 bases). V shed 6 bases and J shed 7 bases, with 12 bases lying between them. The CDR3 has 11 amino acids. Germline-derived CDR1 and CDR2 are DFQATT and SNEGSKA (reference sequence). The CDR3 reads CSAYRTAGYTF. Written as DNA, the CDR3 is TGCAGTGCCTATCGGACAGCTGGCTACACCTTC.

This clone has more than one count but fewer than ten. The chain is built from TRBV6-5 and TRBJ2-1, with a weak D call TRBD1 (6 bases). CDR3 size: 14 residues. Deletions cut 5 bases from V and 8 bases from J, with 16 bases between. Germline assignment: CDR1 MNHEY and CDR2 SVGAGI. In DNA, the CDR3 is TGTGCCAGCAGTCCCCTAGGGGGTTGGGATGAGCAGTTCTTC. Its translation is CASSPLGGWDEQFF.